This TCR beta chain was sequenced during a study of regulatory T cells in long-lasting Graves disease. As for the study in general: Graves' patients, diagnosed recently, had received antithyroid drugs under 3 months.

Whole-study results and caveats: Not thyroid tissue but only peripheral blood was studied.

Germline CDR1 reads LNHDA; CDR2 reads SQIVND (reference sequence). The CDR3 extends over 18 amino acids. Trimming stripped 0 bases from V and 4 bases from J, with 18 bases between. This clonotype appeared once. Its matching antigen is unknown. Building of the TCR beta libraries involved iRepertoire HTBI primers and Arm-PCR of CDR3 regions. TCRdb ran MiXCR on the multiplex PCR reads and lists one entry per CDR3 protein. This repertoire shows approximately 400,000 distinct CDR3 sequences, 15% found once; its top ten account for 15% to 20%. Time point specified: newly diagnosed GD, antithyroid drugs for less than 3 months. RNA isolated from PBMCs was used to make the TCR library. The sample was also reused in another study, on T cells in Graves' hyperthyroidism and ophthalmopathy. That study reports: The study based diagnoses on clinical symptoms, serum thyroxine and TRAb, thyroid ultrasound and orbital computed tomography.

The source material was peripheral blood mononuclear cells (PBMCs), sampled at new diagnosis, from a patient treated with antithyroid drugs. The V gene is TRBV19, the J gene TRBJ2-2; unclear D gene. This TCR was recovered from a woman in her twenties or thirties with Graves disease. The CDR3, as DNA: TGTGCCAGTAGTATAGATCCGTCGAGGCCTTTGTTCACCGGGGAGCTGTTTTTT. Its translation: CASSIDPSRPLFTGELFF.